This T cell receptor beta chain was recovered during a study of T-cell memory formation after mild COVID-19. Study in general: Clustering of TCRs was largely donor specific.

TCRdb fed the 5' RACE reads into MiXCR, producing one record per CDR3 protein. The profile shows some 440,000 distinct CDR3 sequences, 20% to 25% of them singletons. This receptor was obtained from an adult woman who had mild COVID-19 (a few samples of this study predate the infection). Cell type and time point are not known. Source material: PBMCs or a T cell subset sorted from them (not recorded which).

The DNA of the CDR3 is TGCGCCAGCAGCCCCTACGGGGACTCCTACAATGAGCAGTTCTTC. This encodes CASSPYGDSYNEQFF. The rearrangement links TRBV5-1 to TRBJ2-1, with TRBD2 as a possible D gene (5 bases). V dropped 4 bases and J dropped 0 bases, with 11 bases sitting between them. CDR3 length: 15 residues. Germline loops: CDR1 SGHRS, CDR2 YFSETQ.